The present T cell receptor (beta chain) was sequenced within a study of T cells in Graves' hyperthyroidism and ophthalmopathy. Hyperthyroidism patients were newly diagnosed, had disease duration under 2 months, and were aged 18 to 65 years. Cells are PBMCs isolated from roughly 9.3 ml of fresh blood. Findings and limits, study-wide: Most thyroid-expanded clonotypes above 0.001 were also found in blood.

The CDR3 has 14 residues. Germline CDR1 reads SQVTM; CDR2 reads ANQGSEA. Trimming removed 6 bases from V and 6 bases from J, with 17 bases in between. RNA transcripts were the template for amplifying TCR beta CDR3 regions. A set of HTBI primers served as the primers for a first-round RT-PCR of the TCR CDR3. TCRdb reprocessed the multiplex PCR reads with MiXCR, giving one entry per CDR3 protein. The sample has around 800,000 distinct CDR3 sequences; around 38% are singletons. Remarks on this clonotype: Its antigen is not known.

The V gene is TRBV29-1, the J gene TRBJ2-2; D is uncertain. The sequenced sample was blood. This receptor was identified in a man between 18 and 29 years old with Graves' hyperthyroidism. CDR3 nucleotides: TGCAGCGTGGCCCCTGCTGTATCCTCCGGGGAGCTGTTTTTT. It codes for CSVAPAVSSGELFF.